The clone carrying this T cell receptor beta chain appeared a single time. The antigen remains undetermined. Some clones are missing from TCRdb's copy, which holds only in-frame ones; the method was immunoSEQ multiplex PCR. Among roughly 100,000 clones listed, 93% were seen once. CDR1 is MDHEN and CDR2 is SYDVKM in the germline V gene. The V gene end was trimmed by 6 bases and the J gene end by 8 bases; junction bases not matched to a gene: 12. The CDR3 has 15 residues. This entry belongs to a study of T cell responses to AZD1222 COVID-19 vaccine. Study outcomes and limitations: Baseline serology detected seropositivity in only six or seven AZD1222 recipients. Dominant at 160-218 and 743-854, vaccine-associated CD4 TCRs also spanned spike. Two AZD1222 doses significantly raised spike-specific TCR breadth and depth over controls.

This chain connects TRBV28 to TRBJ1-4, with 7 nucleotides matching TRBD1. The sample was peripheral blood, taken on day 0 of AZD1222 vaccination. The clonotype comes from an adult in good health. The CDR3 region has the DNA TGTGCCAGCAGCGTCCCCGACAGGGCGGACGAAAAACTGTTTTTT. It is translated as CASSVPDRADEKLFF.